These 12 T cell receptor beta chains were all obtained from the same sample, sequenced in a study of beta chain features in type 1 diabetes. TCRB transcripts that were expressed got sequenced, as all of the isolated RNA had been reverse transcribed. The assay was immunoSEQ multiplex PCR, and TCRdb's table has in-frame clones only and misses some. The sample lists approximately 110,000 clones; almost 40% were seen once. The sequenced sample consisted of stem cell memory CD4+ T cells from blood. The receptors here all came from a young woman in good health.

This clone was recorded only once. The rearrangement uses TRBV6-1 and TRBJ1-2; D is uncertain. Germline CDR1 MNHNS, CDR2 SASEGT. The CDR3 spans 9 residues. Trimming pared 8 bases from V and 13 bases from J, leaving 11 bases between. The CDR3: CASGQARTF. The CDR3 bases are TGTGCCAGCGGGCAAGCCCGCACCTTC.

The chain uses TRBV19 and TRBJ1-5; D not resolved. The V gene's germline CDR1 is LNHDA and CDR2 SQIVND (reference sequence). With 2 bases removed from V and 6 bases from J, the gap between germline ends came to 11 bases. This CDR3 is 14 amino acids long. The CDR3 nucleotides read TGTGCCAGTAGTATACCCTCCAGAATTCAGCCCCAGCATTTT. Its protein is CASSIPSRIQPQHF.

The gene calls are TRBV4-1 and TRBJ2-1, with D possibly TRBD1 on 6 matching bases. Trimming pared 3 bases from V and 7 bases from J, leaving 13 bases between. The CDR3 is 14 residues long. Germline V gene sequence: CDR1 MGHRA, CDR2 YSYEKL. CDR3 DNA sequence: TGCGCCAGCAGCCAGGCCTCACAGGGTAATGAGCAGTTCTTC. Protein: CASSQASQGNEQFF.

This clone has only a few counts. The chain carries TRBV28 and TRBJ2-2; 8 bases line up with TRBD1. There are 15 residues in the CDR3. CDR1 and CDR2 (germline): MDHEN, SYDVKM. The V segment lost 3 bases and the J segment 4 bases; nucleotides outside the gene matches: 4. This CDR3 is CASSFLTGVTGELFF. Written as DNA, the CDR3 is TGTGCCAGCAGTTTCTTGACAGGGGTCACCGGGGAGCTGTTTTTT.

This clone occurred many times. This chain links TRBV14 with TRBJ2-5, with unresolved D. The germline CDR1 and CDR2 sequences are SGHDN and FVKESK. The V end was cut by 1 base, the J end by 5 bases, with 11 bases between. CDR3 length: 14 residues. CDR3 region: CASSQGNLRETQYF. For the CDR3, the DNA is TGTGCCAGCAGCCAAGGGAATCTGCGGGAGACCCAGTACTTC.

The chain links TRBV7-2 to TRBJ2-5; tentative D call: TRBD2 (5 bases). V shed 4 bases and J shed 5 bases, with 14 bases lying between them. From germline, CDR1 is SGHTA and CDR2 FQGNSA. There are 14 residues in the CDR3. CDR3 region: CASSSGRISETQYF. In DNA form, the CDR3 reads TGTGCCAGCAGCTCGGGAAGAATATCGGAGACCCAGTACTTC.

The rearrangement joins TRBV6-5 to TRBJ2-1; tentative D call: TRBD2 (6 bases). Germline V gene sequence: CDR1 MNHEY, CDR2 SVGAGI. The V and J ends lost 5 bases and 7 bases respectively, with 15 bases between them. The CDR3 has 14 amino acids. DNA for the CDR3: TGTGCCAGCAGTAAGGCGGGACGGGGGAATGAGCAGTTCTTC. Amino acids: CASSKAGRGNEQFF.

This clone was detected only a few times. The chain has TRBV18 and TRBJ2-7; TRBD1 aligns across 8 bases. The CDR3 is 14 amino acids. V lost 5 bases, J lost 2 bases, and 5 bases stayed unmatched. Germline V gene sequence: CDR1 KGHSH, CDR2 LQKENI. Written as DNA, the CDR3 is TGTGCCAGCTCATCCGGGACAGGAACCTACGAGCAGTACTTC. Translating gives CASSSGTGTYEQYF.

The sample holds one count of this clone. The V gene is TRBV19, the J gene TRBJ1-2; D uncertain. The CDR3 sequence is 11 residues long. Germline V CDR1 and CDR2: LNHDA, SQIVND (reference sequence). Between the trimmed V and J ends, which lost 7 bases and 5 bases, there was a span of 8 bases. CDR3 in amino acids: CASNSGYGYTF. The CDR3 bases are TGTGCCAGTAACAGTGGGTATGGCTACACCTTC.

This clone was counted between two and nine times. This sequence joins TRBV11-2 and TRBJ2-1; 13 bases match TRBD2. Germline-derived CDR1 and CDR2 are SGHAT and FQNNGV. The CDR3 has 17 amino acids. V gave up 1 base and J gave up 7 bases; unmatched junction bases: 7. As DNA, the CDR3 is TGTGCCAGCAGCTTAGCCGGGACTAGCGGGGTGAGGAATGAGCAGTTCTTC. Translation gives CASSLAGTSGVRNEQFF. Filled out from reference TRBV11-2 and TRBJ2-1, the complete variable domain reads EAGVAQSPRYKIIEKRQSVAFWCNPISGHATLYWYQQILGQGPKLLIQFQNNGVVDDSQLPKDRFSAERLKGVDSTLKIQPAKLEDSAVYLCASSLAGTSGVRNEQFFGPGTRLTVL.

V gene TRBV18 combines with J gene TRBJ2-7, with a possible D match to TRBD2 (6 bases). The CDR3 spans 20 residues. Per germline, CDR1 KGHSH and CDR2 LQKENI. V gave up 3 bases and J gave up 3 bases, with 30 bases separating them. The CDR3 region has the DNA TGTGCCAGCTCACCCCTCCCCTCTATAGGGACTTCCAGAAACCGCTACGAGCAGTACTTC. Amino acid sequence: CASSPLPSIGTSRNRYEQYF.

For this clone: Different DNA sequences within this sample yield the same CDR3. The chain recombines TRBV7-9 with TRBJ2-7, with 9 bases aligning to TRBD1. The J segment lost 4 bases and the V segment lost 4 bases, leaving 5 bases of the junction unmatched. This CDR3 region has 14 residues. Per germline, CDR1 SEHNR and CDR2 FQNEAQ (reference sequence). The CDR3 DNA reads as TGTGCCAGCAGCTCCGGGACAGGGACTTACGAGCAGTACTTC. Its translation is CASSSGTGTYEQYF.